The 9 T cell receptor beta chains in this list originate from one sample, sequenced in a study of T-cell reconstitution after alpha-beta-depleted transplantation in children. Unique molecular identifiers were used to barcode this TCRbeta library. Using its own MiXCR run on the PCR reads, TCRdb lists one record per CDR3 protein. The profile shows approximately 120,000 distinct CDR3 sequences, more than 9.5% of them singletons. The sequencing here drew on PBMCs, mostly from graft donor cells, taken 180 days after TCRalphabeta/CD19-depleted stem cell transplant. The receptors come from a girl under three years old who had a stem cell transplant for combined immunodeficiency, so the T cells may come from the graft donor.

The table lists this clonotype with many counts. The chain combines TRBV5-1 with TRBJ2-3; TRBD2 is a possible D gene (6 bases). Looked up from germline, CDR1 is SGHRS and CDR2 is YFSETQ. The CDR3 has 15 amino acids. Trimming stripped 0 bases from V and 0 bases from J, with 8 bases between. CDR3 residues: CASSLAGGSTDTQYF. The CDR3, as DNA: TGCGCCAGCAGCTTGGCCGGGGGTAGCACAGATACGCAGTATTTT.

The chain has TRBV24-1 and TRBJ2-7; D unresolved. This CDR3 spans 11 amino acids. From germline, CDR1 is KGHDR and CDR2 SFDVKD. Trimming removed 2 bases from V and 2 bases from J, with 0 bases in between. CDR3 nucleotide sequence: TGTGCCACCAGTGATTCCTACGAGCAGTACTTC. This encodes CATSDSYEQYF.

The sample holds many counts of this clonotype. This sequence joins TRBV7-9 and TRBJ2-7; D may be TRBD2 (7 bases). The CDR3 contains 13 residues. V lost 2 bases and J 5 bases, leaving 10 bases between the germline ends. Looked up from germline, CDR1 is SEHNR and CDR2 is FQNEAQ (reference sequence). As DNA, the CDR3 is TGTGCCAGCAGCTTATGGGGGGGCAACGAGCAGTACTTC. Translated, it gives CASSLWGGNEQYF.

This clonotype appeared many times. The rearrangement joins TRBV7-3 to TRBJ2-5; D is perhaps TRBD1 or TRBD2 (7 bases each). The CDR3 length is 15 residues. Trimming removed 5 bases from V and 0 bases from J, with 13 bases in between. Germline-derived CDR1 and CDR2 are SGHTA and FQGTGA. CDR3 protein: CASSPGRGHQETQYF. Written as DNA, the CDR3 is TGTGCCAGCAGCCCGGGGAGGGGGCACCAAGAGACCCAGTACTTC.

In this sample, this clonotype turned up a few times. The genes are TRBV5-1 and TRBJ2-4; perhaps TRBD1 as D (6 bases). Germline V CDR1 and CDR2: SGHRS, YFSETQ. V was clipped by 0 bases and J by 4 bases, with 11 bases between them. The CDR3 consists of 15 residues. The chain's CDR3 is CASSLAGGEKNIQYF. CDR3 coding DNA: TGCGCCAGCAGCTTGGCTGGGGGCGAAAAAAACATTCAGTACTTC. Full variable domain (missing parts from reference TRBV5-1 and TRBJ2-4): KAGVTQTPRYLIKTRGQQVTLSCSPISGHRSVSWYQQTPGQGLQFLFEYFSETQRNKGNFPGRFSGRQFSNSRSEMNVSTLELGDSALYLCASSLAGGEKNIQYFGAGTRLSVL.

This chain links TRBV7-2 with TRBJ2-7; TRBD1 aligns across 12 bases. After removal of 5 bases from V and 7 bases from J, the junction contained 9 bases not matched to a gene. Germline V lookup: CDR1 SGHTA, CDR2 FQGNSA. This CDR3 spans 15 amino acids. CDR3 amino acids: CASSKSGTGGREQYF. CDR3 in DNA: TGTGCCAGCAGCAAATCCGGGACAGGGGGCCGGGAGCAGTACTTC.

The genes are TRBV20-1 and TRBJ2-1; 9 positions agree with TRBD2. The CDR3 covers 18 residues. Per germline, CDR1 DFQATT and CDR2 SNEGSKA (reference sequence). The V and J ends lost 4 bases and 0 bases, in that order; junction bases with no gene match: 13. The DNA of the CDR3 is TGCAGTGCTATAGGGGTAGCGGGGGACGTAAGCTCCTACAATGAGCAGTTCTTC. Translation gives CSAIGVAGDVSSYNEQFF.

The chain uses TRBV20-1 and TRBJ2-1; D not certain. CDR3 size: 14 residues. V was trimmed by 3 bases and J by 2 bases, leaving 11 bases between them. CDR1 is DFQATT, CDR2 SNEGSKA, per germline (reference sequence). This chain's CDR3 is CSARIGPTYNEQFF. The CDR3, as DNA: TGCAGTGCTAGGATCGGGCCAACCTACAATGAGCAGTTCTTC.

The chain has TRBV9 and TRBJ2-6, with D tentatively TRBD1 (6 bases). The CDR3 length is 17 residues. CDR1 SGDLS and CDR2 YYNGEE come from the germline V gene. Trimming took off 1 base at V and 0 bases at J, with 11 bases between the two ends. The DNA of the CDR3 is TGTGCCAGCAGCGTACGCCAGGGGCTCTCTGGGGCCAACGTCCTGACTTTC. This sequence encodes CASSVRQGLSGANVLTF. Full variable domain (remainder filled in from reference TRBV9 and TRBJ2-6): DSGVTQTPKHLITATGQRVTLRCSPRSGDLSVYWYQQSLDQGLQFLIQYYNGEERAKGNILERFSAQQFPDLHSELNLSSLELGDSALYFCASSVRQGLSGANVLTFGAGSRLTVL.